Listed here are 8 T cell receptor beta chains from one sample, sequenced in a study of shared clonotypes between healthy human individuals. Generated by immunoSEQ multiplex PCR, the TCRdb table keeps only in-frame clones and is missing some. The sample has 2 million to 2.5 million clones, 93% seen once. Sequenced input: naive CD4+ T cells from PBMCs. Subset: CD45RA+ positively selected. These receptors originate from a young man in good health. Some clones in this sample may be carry-over from other donors' samples.

This clone is a singleton in its sample. V and J are TRBV27 and TRBJ2-7, with D perhaps matching TRBD1 (6 bases). The germline V gene encodes CDR1 MNHEY and CDR2 SMNVEV (reference sequence). The CDR3 is 16 residues long. Trimming left V 1 base short and J 2 bases short, with 15 bases between. CDR3 in amino acids: CASSLFWGPGTYEQYF. For the CDR3, the DNA is TGTGCCAGCAGTTTATTCTGGGGGCCAGGGACCTACGAGCAGTACTTC.

The CDR3 DNA reads TGCGCCAGCAGCTTTGGCCAGGCGGGAGGAAACACCATATATTTT. The encoded protein is CASSFGQAGGNTIYF. The chain couples TRBV5-1 to TRBJ1-3; D unclear. Trimming removed 2 bases from V and 4 bases from J, with 13 bases in between. This CDR3 contains 15 residues. From germline, CDR1 is SGHRS and CDR2 YFSETQ.

This clone was picked up one time. Since the CDR3 does not end with the conserved phenylalanine or tryptophan, this likely comes from a read error. It is unclear where the CDR3 begins or ends on the DNA, so no DNA is shown, and the CDR3 is as TCRdb lists it. This rearrangement joins TRBV19 to TRBJ1-1; the table assigns TRBD1, which was not confirmed against the DNA. Germline CDR1 reads LNHDA; CDR2 reads SQIVND (reference sequence). The CDR3 is made up of 11 amino acids, end residues included. The chain's CDR3 is CASSIGDSSTY.

The chain has TRBV18 and TRBJ1-4; 7 bases match TRBD1. V was pared by 6 bases and J by 6 bases, with 4 bases of the junction left unmatched. Germline-derived CDR1 and CDR2 are KGHSH and LQKENI. The CDR3 contains 13 residues. CDR3 coding DNA: TGTGCCAGCTCCCGGACAGGCGATGAAAAACTGTTTTTT. Its protein product is CASSRTGDEKLFF. Combining the CDR3 with reference TRBV18 and TRBJ1-4 gives the whole variable domain NAGVMQNPRHLVRRRGQEARLRCSPMKGHSHVYWYRQLPEEGLKFMVYLQKENIIDESGMPKERFSAEFPKEGPSILRIQQVVRGDSAAYFCASSRTGDEKLFFGSGTQLSVL.

This chain joins TRBV7-2 and TRBJ2-5; tentatively, D is TRBD2 (7 bases). The V gene's germline CDR1 is SGHTA and CDR2 FQGNSA. There are 15 residues in the CDR3. V was clipped by 4 bases and J by 5 bases, with 17 bases between them. The CDR3 is CASSSMGAGVETQYF. The CDR3 DNA follows: TGTGCCAGCAGCTCGATGGGGGCGGGAGTCGAGACCCAGTACTTC.

In its sample, this clone was seen once. This chain connects TRBV5-1 to TRBJ2-7, with a weak D call TRBD1 (6 bases). The CDR3 covers 14 residues. Trimming removed 1 base at V and 3 bases at J, with 11 bases between. Looked up from germline, CDR1 is SGHRS and CDR2 is YFSETQ. The chain's CDR3 is CASSLQQGFYEQYF. CDR3 nucleotide sequence: TGCGCCAGCAGCTTGCAACAGGGATTCTACGAGCAGTACTTC. Complete variable domain (other parts from reference TRBV5-1 and TRBJ2-7): KAGVTQTPRYLIKTRGQQVTLSCSPISGHRSVSWYQQTPGQGLQFLFEYFSETQRNKGNFPGRFSGRQFSNSRSEMNVSTLELGDSALYLCASSLQQGFYEQYFGPGTRLTVT.

Notes on this clone: The same CDR3 is also encoded by other DNA sequences in this sample. The V gene is TRBV30, the J gene TRBJ2-2; D remains unclear. Trimming cost V 2 bases and J 4 bases, with 2 bases left between them. This CDR3 contains 11 residues. Germline V gives CDR1 GTSNPN, CDR2 SVGIG (reference sequence). CDR3 coding DNA: TGTGCCTGGAGTTTCACCGGGGAGCTGTTTTTT. Translating gives CAWSFTGELFF.

The V and J genes are TRBV7-2 and TRBJ2-7; 8 bases agree with TRBD2. The V gene's germline CDR1 is SGHTA and CDR2 FQGNSA. This CDR3 is 16 amino acids long. V lost 1 base and J lost 2; bases outside the gene matches: 7. The CDR3 bases are TGTGCCAGCAGCTTAGGGCGGGGACTAGGGACCTACGAGCAGTACTTC. Amino acids: CASSLGRGLGTYEQYF.